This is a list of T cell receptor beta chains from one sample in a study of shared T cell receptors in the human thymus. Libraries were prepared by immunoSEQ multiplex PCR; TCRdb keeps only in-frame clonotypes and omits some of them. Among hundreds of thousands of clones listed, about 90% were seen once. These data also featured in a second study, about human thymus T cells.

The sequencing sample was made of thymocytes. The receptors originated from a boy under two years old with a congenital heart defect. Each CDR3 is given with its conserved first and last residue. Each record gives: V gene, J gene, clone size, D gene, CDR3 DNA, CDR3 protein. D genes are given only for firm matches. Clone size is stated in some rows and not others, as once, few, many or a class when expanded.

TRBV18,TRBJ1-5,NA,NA,TGTGCCAGCTCACCAAACAGGATCAGGGTTGATCAGCCCCAGCATTTT,CASSPNRIRVDQPQHF
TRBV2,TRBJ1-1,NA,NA,TGTGCCCTCATGCAGGACACTGAAGCTTTCTTT,CALMQDTEAFF
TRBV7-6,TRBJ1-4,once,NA,TGTGCCAGCAGCCCCCAGGCAGGGAATGAAAAACTGTTTTTT,CASSPQAGNEKLFF
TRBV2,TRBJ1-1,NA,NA,TGTGCCAGCAGTGAAGCTAAGGAAAGGGGTCAACCTGAAGCTTTCTTT,CASSEAKERGQPEAFF
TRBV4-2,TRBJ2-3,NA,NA,TGTGCCAGCAGCCAAGATCCGCTACGCACAGATACGCAGTATTTT,CASSQDPLRTDTQYF
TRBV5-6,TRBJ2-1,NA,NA,TGTGCCAGCAGCCAACGGGGTCAGACCTACAATGAGCAGTTCTTC,CASSQRGQTYNEQFF
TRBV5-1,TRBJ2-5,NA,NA,TGCGCCAGCAGCCGATACGGGGGGCACGAGACCCAGTACTTC,CASSRYGGHETQYF
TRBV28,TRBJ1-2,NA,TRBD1,TGTGCCAGCAGTTTAAAGGACAGGGCCTATGGCTACACCTTC,CASSLKDRAYGYTF
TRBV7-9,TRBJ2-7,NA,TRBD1,TGTGCCAGCAGCTTAGGACTAACAGGGGCGGCATTTTCGGGTGAGCAGTACTTC,CASSLGLTGAAFSGEQYF
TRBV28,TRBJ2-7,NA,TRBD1,TGTGCCAGCAGTTTCCCCGGACAGGGGTCCCGACCCCCCATCCGGAACTACGAGCAGTACTTC,CASSFPGQGSRPPIRNYEQYF
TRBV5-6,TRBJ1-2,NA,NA,TGTGCCAGCAGCTTCATTGTCGGGGGAAACTATGGCTACACCTTC,CASSFIVGGNYGYTF
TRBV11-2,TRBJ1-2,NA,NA,TGTGCCAGCAGCTTAGGTCCAGGGTCGGGCTATGGCTACACCTTC,CASSLGPGSGYGYTF
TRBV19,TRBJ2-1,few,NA,TGTGCCAGTACGTCCGCAGGATACAATGAGCAGTTCTTC,CASTSAGYNEQFF
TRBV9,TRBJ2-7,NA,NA,TGTGCCAGCACCCCCGCAGAAACTAATTACGAGCAGTACTTC,CASTPAETNYEQYF
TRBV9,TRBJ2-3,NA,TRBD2,TGTGCCAGCAGCGTATCAGCGGGGGGGCTCACAGATACGCAGTATTTT,CASSVSAGGLTDTQYF
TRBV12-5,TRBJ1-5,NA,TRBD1,TGTGCTAGTGGTTTGGTGACAGGGGGCGCGGTCAATCAGCCCCAGCATTTT,CASGLVTGGAVNQPQHF
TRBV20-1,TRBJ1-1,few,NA,TGCAGTGCTAGGCGGGAGACTGAAGCTTTCTTT,CSARRETEAFF
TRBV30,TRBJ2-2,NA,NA,TGTGCCTGGAGTGCTCTCGGGGTAAACCCCGGGGAGCTGTTTTTT,CAWSALGVNPGELFF
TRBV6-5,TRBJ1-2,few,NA,TGTGCCAGCAGGGGGGGGGACTATGGCTACACCTTC,CASRGGDYGYTF
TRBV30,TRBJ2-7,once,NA,TGTGCCTGGAGGGCGGGACCGGGAGACTACGAGCAGTACTTC,CAWRAGPGDYEQYF
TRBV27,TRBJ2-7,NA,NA,TGTGCCAGCAGAGCCGGACAGCGCCCTTCCTACGAGCAGTACTTC,CASRAGQRPSYEQYF
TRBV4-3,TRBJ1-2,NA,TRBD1,TGCGCCAGCAGCCAGACGCTCGGGACAGGGCGCTATGGCTACACCTTC,CASSQTLGTGRYGYTF
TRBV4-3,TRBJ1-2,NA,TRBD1,TGCGCCAGCAGCCAAAAAGGACAGGGCGTCTATGGCTACACCTTC,CASSQKGQGVYGYTF
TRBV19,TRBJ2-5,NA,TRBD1,TGTGCCAGTAGTGAGTGGGACAGGCAAATGGAGACCCAGTACTTC,CASSEWDRQMETQYF
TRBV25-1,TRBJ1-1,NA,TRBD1,TGTGCCAGCAGCCCAAGGAGGGGGCGGATGAACACTGAAGCTTTCTTT,CASSPRRGRMNTEAFF
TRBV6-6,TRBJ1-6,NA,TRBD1,TGTGCCAGCAGTTTTGGACAGGGTGCCAATTCACCCCTCCACTTT,CASSFGQGANSPLHF
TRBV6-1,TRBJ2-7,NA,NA,TGTGCCAGCAGTGCAAAGAGCTCCTACGAGCAGTACTTC,CASSAKSSYEQYF
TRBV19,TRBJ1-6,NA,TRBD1,TGTGCCAGTAGTACCCCGGACAGGGAGGGTTCACCCCTCCACTTT,CASSTPDREGSPLHF
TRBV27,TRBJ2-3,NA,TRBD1,TGTGCCAGCAGTTTAGGGACAGGGAAGCCAGATACGCAGTATTTT,CASSLGTGKPDTQYF
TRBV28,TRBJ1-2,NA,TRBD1,TGTGCCAGCAGTTCTAACTCCCGGGACAGGAGAACTCTTTGCCCTCTTAACTATGGCTACACCTTC,CASSSNSRDRRTLCPLNYGYTF
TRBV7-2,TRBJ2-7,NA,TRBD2,TGTGCCAGCAGCTCGCTAGCGGGAGGTCCCGAGCAGTACTTC,CASSSLAGGPEQYF
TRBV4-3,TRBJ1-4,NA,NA,TGCGCCAGCAGCCAAGATGGGAGGAAAGGGCGGGATGAAAAACTGTTTTTT,CASSQDGRKGRDEKLFF
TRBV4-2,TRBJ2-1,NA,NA,TGTGCCAGCACTGGGCTCCTCTCCTACAATGAGCAGTTCTTC,CASTGLLSYNEQFF
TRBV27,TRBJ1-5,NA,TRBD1,TGTGCCAGCAGTCGGGACAGAGGAGATAGCAATCAGCCCCAGCATTTT,CASSRDRGDSNQPQHF
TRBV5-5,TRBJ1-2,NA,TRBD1,TGTGCCAGCAGCTTGGCCGGACTGGGGGGGGACAGGGACTATGGCTACACCTTC,CASSLAGLGGDRDYGYTF
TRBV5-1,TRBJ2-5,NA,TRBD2,TGCGCCAGCAGCTTGGAACTAGCGCGGCAGACCCAGTACTTC,CASSLELARQTQYF
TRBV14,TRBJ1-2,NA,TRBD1,TGTGCCAGCAGCCAAGTATCTAGACAGGGGGTGAAGTATGGCTACACCTTC,CASSQVSRQGVKYGYTF
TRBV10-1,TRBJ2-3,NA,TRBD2,TGCGCCAGCGGCACTAGCGTAGATACGCAGTATTTT,CASGTSVDTQYF
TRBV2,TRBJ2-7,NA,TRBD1,TGTGCCAGCATTAGGGACAGGGTATGTCACGAGCAGTACTTC,CASIRDRVCHEQYF
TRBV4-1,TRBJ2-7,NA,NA,TGCGCCAGCAGCCAAGACGGGGGGCGCGGCTACGAGCAGTACTTC,CASSQDGGRGYEQYF
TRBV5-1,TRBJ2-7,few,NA,TGCGCCAGCAGCTTGTGGGGGCTGGCCTACGAGCAGTACTTC,CASSLWGLAYEQYF
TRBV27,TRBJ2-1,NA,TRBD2,TGTGCCACCGCGGGGGTTGGTAGCGGAAGAAATGAGCAGTTCTTC,CATAGVGSGRNEQFF
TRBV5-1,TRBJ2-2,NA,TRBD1,TGCGCCAGCAGCTTTCCGGGACAGAGGAACACCGGGGAGCTGTTTTTT,CASSFPGQRNTGELFF
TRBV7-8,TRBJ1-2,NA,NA,TGTGCCAGCAGCTTAGGGTCCGGGACTCAGGGCTACACCTTC,CASSLGSGTQGYTF
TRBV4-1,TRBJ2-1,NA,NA,TGCGCCAGCAGCCAAGTGCGGGACTCGTACAATGAGCAGTTCTTC,CASSQVRDSYNEQFF
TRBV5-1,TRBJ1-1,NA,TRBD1,TGCGCCAGCAGCTTGAAGTCCCAGGGGGCAGGGAACACTGAAGCTTTCTTT,CASSLKSQGAGNTEAFF
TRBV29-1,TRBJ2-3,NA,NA,TGCAGCATGTGGCAGGGAAGAACAGATACGCAGTATTTT,CSMWQGRTDTQYF
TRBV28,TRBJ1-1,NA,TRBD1,TGTGCCAGCAGCCCCATGGGACAGGGGAACACTGAAGCTTTCTTT,CASSPMGQGNTEAFF